This entry describes one T cell receptor beta chain. The antigen is unknown. Looked up from germline, CDR1 is MGHRA and CDR2 is YSYEKL. Trimming took off 0 bases at V and 7 bases at J, with 14 bases between the two ends. The length of the CDR3 is 15 residues. The data belong to a study of CD4+ T cells in melanoma. Study observations and caveats: Diverse differentiation states were reported for melanoma neoantigen-specific CD4+ T cells. CD8+ T cell, macrophage and B cell function reportedly correlated with neoantigen-specific CD4+ T cells.

Profiled with immunoSEQ multiplex PCR; TCRdb holds only in-frame clones, not every one. The sample has roughly 52,000 clones; almost 70% are singletons. The specimen was tumor tissue. The chain carries TRBV4-1 and TRBJ2-3; D is ambiguous. The TCR was taken from a human donor with melanoma. Here the CDR3 DNA reads TGCGCCAGCAGCCAAGATGTTAGCTGGATTAATACGCAGTATTTT. It yields the protein CASSQDVSWINTQYF.